These 23 T cell receptor beta chains were all obtained from the same sample, sequenced in a study of PD-L1 blockade in urothelial cancer. The method was immunoSEQ multiplex PCR; TCRdb's version includes in-frame clones alone and lacks a portion of them. The top ten hold 1.5% to 2% of the sample, which has about 120,000 clones, about 89% seen once. Time point in this sample: peripheral blood 6 weeks after treatment start. The sample was PBMCs, taken around atezolizumab (anti-PD-L1) treatment. The receptor set was obtained from a man in his 60s with urothelial cancer.

The V and J genes are TRBV2 and TRBJ2-3; TRBD2 matches at 7 bases. Trimming cost V 4 bases and J 0 bases; bases outside gene matches: 1. Germline V gives CDR1 SNHLY, CDR2 FYNNEI. The CDR3 has 14 residues. CDR3 amino acids: CASSGRGSTDTQYF. The CDR3 nucleotides are TGTGCCAGCAGTGGGCGGGGGAGCACAGATACGCAGTATTTT. Supplemented by reference TRBV2 and TRBJ2-3, the full variable domain reads EPEVTQTPSHQVTQMGQEVILRCVPISNHLYFYWYRQILGQKVEFLVSFYNNEISEKSEIFDDQFSVERPDGSNFTLKIRSTKLEDSAMYFCASSGRGSTDTQYFGPGTRLTVL.

This clone was detected a few times. The genes are TRBV6-1 and TRBJ2-2; D possibly corresponds to TRBD1 (5 bases). The CDR3 is 13 amino acids. Deletions cut 6 bases from V and 6 bases from J, with 11 bases between. Germline loops: CDR1 MNHNS, CDR2 SASEGT. The CDR3 reads CASSAGYAGELFF. The DNA for the CDR3 is TGTGCCAGCAGCGCAGGGTACGCCGGGGAGCTGTTTTTT.

The chain couples TRBV19 to TRBJ1-1, with TRBD1 matching 9 bases. The length of the CDR3 is 14 residues. Germline CDR1 reads LNHDA; CDR2 reads SQIVND (reference sequence). Losses at the gene ends were 3 bases for V and 1 base for J; bases not matched to a gene: 0. The CDR3 spells CASSMTGGNTEAFF. The CDR3 DNA sequence: TGTGCCAGTAGTATGACAGGGGGGAACACTGAAGCTTTCTTT.

The rearrangement joins TRBV2 to TRBJ1-1; D not resolved. The V end was cut by 8 bases, the J end by 3 bases, with 10 bases between. The CDR3 consists of 12 residues. The germline V gene encodes CDR1 SNHLY and CDR2 FYNNEI. The CDR3 spells CASRVGDTEAFF. In nucleotides, the CDR3 is TGTGCCAGCCGGGTGGGAGACACTGAAGCTTTCTTT.

This clone occurred once. The V gene is TRBV19, the J gene TRBJ1-6; D remains unclear. The CDR3 covers 13 residues. V lost 4 bases and J 6 bases, leaving 7 bases between the germline ends. CDR1 LNHDA and CDR2 SQIVND come from the germline V gene (reference sequence). This CDR3 is CASSTLANSPLHF. The DNA of the CDR3 is TGTGCCAGTAGTACCCTAGCTAATTCACCCCTCCACTTT.

This chain links TRBV18 with TRBJ1-5, with no clear D. Germline V gene sequence: CDR1 KGHSH, CDR2 LQKENI. Between the trimmed V and J ends, which lost 1 base and 0 bases, there was a span of 4 bases. The CDR3 has 14 residues. CDR3 sequence: CASSPQLSNQPQHF. CDR3 nucleotide sequence: TGTGCCAGCTCACCACAACTTAGCAATCAGCCCCAGCATTTT.

The CDR3 loop reads CASSSGILDYEQYF. CDR3 DNA sequence: TGTGCCAGCAGCTCGGGTATCCTAGACTACGAGCAGTACTTC. The chain joins TRBV7-2 to TRBJ2-7; no reliable D call. The CDR3 covers 14 residues. Trimming stripped 4 bases from V and 3 bases from J, with 13 bases between. Looked up from germline, CDR1 is SGHTA and CDR2 is FQGNSA.

This sequence joins TRBV18 and TRBJ2-2, with TRBD1 matching over 8 bases. Germline trimming cut 2 bases from V and 4 bases from J; bases unmatched to any gene: 3. Germline CDR1 is KGHSH and CDR2 is LQKENI. The CDR3 is 15 residues long. CDR3 coding DNA: TGTGCCAGCTCACCAAACAGGGGGATCACCGGGGAGCTGTTTTTT. It codes for CASSPNRGITGELFF.

The rearrangement uses TRBV6-5 and TRBJ2-7, with D perhaps matching TRBD2 (5 bases). The CDR3 runs 12 residues. V lost 8 bases to trimming and J lost 3 bases, with 11 bases between them. Germline V gene lookup returns CDR1 MNHEY and CDR2 SVGAGI. This CDR3 reads CASGRGIYEQYF. Written as DNA, the CDR3 is TGTGCCAGCGGGCGAGGGATCTACGAGCAGTACTTC.

The J gene is TRBJ2-3, the V gene TRBV5-1; 9 nucleotides align to TRBD2. Germline CDR1 and CDR2: SGHRS and YFSETQ. Trimming at V came to 4 bases and at J to 5 bases, leaving 20 bases not matched to a gene. The CDR3 is 19 residues long. The CDR3 DNA reads TGCGCCAGCAGCCTGCGTCAGGTGCGGGGGGGCCTTTCGAAAGATACGCAGTATTTT. It specifies CASSLRQVRGGLSKDTQYF.

The V call is TRBV18, the J call TRBJ2-7; 7 bases agree with TRBD1. Germline-derived CDR1 and CDR2 are KGHSH and LQKENI. The trim removed 4 bases at V and 3 bases at J, leaving 6 bases unmatched. This CDR3 spans 14 amino acids. The CDR3 is CASSLSRDSYEQYF. CDR3 sequence (DNA): TGTGCCAGCTCACTATCCCGGGACAGCTACGAGCAGTACTTC.

The chain combines TRBV28 with TRBJ1-2; D might be TRBD1 (6 bases). Germline CDR1 MDHEN, CDR2 SYDVKM. The CDR3 contains 15 residues. V lost 8 bases and J lost 6, with 22 bases in between. This CDR3 is CASVVRDTKLDGYTF. DNA of the CDR3: TGTGCCAGCGTAGTTCGGGACACCAAATTGGATGGCTACACCTTC.

The chain links TRBV6-5 to TRBJ1-3, with D perhaps matching TRBD1 (5 bases). Germline V gene sequence: CDR1 MNHEY, CDR2 SVGAGI. The V end lost 0 bases, the J end lost 0 bases, and 9 bases lay between the germline ends. This CDR3 is 16 amino acids long. CDR3 residues: CASSYSGTDSGNTIYF. CDR3 DNA sequence: TGTGCCAGCAGTTACTCCGGGACTGACTCTGGAAACACCATATATTTT.

The rearrangement links TRBV7-3 to TRBJ2-7, with 8 bases that match TRBD1. The CDR3 spans 13 residues. Germline-derived CDR1 and CDR2 are SGHTA and FQGTGA. V lost 5 bases and J lost 5; bases outside the gene matches: 5. In DNA form, the CDR3 reads TGTGCCAGCAGCGGAGCAGGGGGCCACGAGCAGTACTTC. It encodes CASSGAGGHEQYF. The full variable domain, with the rest looked up from reference TRBV7-3 and TRBJ2-7, is GAGVSQTPSNKVTEKGKYVELRCDPISGHTALYWYRQSLGQGPEFLIYFQGTGAADDSGLPNDRFFAVRPEGSVSTLKIQRTERGDSAVYLCASSGAGGHEQYFGPGTRLTVT.

V and J are TRBV7-9 and TRBJ1-2; D is uncertain. CDR1 is SEHNR, CDR2 FQNEAQ, per germline (reference sequence). The CDR3 spans 13 residues. The germline V and J ends were trimmed by 5 bases and 12 bases, with 19 bases remaining between them. CDR3 amino acids: CASSVTTAHKDTF. CDR3 nucleotide sequence: TGTGCCAGCAGCGTCACTACGGCGCACAAGGACACCTTC.

V usage is TRBV28 and J usage is TRBJ2-7; D unclear. CDR3 size: 11 residues. Germline V gene data show CDR1 as MDHEN and CDR2 as SYDVKM. Trimming shortened V by 1 base and J by 9 bases, and 7 bases separated the two germline ends. The CDR3 loop is CASSLSGGQYF. For the CDR3, the DNA is TGTGCCAGCAGTTTATCTGGCGGGCAGTACTTC.

This rearrangement joins TRBV5-5 to TRBJ1-2; 9 bases match TRBD1. This CDR3 contains 13 residues. The trim removed 0 bases at V and 7 bases at J, leaving 1 base unmatched. Looked up from germline, CDR1 is SGHKS and CDR2 is YYEKEE (reference sequence). The CDR3 DNA reads TGTGCCAGCAGCTTGGGGACAGGGGTTGGCTACACCTTC. Translation gives CASSLGTGVGYTF. The whole variable domain, filled in from reference TRBV5-5 and TRBJ1-2, reads DAGVTQSPTHLIKTRGQQVTLRCSPISGHKSVSWYQQVLGQGPQFIFQYYEKEERGRGNFPDRFSARQFPNYSSELNVNALLLGDSALYLCASSLGTGVGYTFGSGTRLTVV.

The CDR3: CASSLRLAGGSDTQYF. The CDR3, as DNA: TGTGCCAGCAGCCTACGACTAGCGGGAGGCTCAGATACGCAGTATTTT. The rearrangement joins TRBV5-4 to TRBJ2-3; 13 nucleotides align to TRBD2. The germline V gene has CDR1 SGHNT and CDR2 YYREEE (reference sequence). Unmatched junction bases numbered 6, after V lost 4 bases and J lost 4 bases. This CDR3 has 16 amino acids.

V gene TRBV28 combines with J gene TRBJ2-2; no clear D. Germline CDR1 MDHEN, CDR2 SYDVKM. V dropped 7 bases and J dropped 3 bases, with 12 bases sitting between them. This CDR3 is 14 amino acids long. CDR3: CASTLGGYTGELFF. The CDR3 bases are TGTGCCAGCACCCTAGGCGGATACACCGGGGAGCTGTTTTTT.

The rearrangement joins TRBV7-2 to TRBJ1-1; 7 bases match TRBD1. The CDR3 runs 13 residues. CDR1 SGHTA and CDR2 FQGNSA come from the germline V gene. V shed 5 bases and J 3 bases; nucleotides not matched to a gene: 3. CDR3 DNA sequence: TGTGCCAGCAGCCGCGGACAGGACACTGAAGCTTTCTTT. Its translation is CASSRGQDTEAFF.

A word on this clone: The sample contains more than one DNA sequence encoding this CDR3. V and J are TRBV18 and TRBJ2-2, with D possibly matching TRBD1 (5 bases). CDR3 size: 15 residues. Germline V gene sequence: CDR1 KGHSH, CDR2 LQKENI. V gave up 2 bases and J gave up 1 base, with 8 bases separating them. The CDR3 region has the DNA TGTGCCAGCTCACCAGACGGACAGAACACCGGGGAGCTGTTTTTT. Its protein product is CASSPDGQNTGELFF.

A single count supports this clone. The V and J genes are TRBV4-1 and TRBJ2-1; 8 nucleotides align to TRBD2. J was trimmed by 7 bases and V by 3 bases; bases with no gene match: 11. CDR1 is MGHRA and CDR2 is YSYEKL in the germline V gene. This CDR3 is 16 amino acids long. This CDR3 is CASSQVPGRAGNEQFF. CDR3 nucleotide sequence: TGCGCCAGCAGCCAGGTTCCCGGGAGGGCCGGGAATGAGCAGTTCTTC.

In DNA, the CDR3 is TGCGCCAGCAGACCGGACTGGGGAGGGACTGAAGCTTTCTTT. Translated: CASRPDWGGTEAFF. The genes are TRBV5-1 and TRBJ1-1, with D uncertain. This CDR3 is 14 amino acids long. The V gene lost 5 bases and the J gene lost 5 bases, with 16 bases spanning the gap. CDR1 is SGHRS, CDR2 YFSETQ, per germline.